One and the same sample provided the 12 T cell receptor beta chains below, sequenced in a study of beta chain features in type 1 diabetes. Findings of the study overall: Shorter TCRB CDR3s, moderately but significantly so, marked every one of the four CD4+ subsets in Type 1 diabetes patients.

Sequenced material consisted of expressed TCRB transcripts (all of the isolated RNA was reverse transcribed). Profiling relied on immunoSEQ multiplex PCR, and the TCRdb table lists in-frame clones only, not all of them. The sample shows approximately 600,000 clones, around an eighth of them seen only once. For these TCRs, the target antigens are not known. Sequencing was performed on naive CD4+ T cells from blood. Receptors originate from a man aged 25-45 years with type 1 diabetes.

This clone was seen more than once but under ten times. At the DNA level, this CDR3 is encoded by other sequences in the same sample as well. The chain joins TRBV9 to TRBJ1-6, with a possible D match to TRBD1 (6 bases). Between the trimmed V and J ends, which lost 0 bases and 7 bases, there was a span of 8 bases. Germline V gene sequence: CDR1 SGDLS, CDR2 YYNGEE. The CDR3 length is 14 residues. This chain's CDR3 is CASSVEGGNSPLHF. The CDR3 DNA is TGTGCCAGCAGCGTAGAAGGGGGGAATTCACCCCTCCACTTT. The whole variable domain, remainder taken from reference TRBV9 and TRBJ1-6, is DSGVTQTPKHLITATGQRVTLRCSPRSGDLSVYWYQQSLDQGLQFLIQYYNGEERAKGNILERFSAQQFPDLHSELNLSSLELGDSALYFCASSVEGGNSPLHFGNGTRLTVT.

CDR3 region: CASSLLTSGPQHF. The CDR3 region has the DNA TGTGCCAGCAGCTTATTGACCTCGGGGCCCCAGCATTTT. V and J are TRBV11-2 and TRBJ1-5; D ambiguous. Germline CDR1 SGHAT, CDR2 FQNNGV. The CDR3 covers 13 residues. V dropped 2 bases and J dropped 9 bases, with 11 bases sitting between them.

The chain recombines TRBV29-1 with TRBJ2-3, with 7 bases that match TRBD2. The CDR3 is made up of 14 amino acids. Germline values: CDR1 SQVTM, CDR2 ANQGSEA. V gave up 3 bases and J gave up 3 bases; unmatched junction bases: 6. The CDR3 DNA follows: TGCAGCGTTGAGAGAGCGGGGAGGACAGATACGCAGTATTTT. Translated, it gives CSVERAGRTDTQYF.

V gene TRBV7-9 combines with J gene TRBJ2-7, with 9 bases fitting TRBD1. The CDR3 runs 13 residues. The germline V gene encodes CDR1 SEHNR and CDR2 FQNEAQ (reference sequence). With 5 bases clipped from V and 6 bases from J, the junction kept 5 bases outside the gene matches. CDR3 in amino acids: CASSPGQGFEQYF. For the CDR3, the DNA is TGTGCCAGCAGCCCAGGACAGGGGTTCGAGCAGTACTTC.

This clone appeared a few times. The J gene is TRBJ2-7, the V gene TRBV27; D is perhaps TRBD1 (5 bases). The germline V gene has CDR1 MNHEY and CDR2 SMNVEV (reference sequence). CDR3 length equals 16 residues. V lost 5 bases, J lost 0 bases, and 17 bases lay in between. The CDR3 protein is CASSKGTGFSSYEQYF. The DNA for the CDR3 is TGTGCCAGCAGTAAAGGTACAGGCTTCAGCTCCTACGAGCAGTACTTC.

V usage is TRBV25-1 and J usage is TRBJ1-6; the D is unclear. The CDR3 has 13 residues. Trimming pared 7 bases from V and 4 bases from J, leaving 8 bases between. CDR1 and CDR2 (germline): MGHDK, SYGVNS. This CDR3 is CASNGDYNSPLHF. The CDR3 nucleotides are TGTGCCAGCAACGGGGATTATAATTCACCCCTCCACTTT.

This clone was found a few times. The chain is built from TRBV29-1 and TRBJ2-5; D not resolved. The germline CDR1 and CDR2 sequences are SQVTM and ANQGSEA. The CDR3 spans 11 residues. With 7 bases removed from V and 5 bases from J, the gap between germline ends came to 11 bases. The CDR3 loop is CSDFTGETQYF. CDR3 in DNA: TGCAGCGACTTTACTGGGGAGACCCAGTACTTC. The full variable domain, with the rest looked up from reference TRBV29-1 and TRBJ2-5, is SAVISQKPSRDICQRGTSLTIQCQVDSQVTMMFWYRQQPGQSLTLIATANQGSEATYESGFVIDKFPISRPNLTFSTLTVSNMSPEDSSIYLCSDFTGETQYFGPGTRLLVL.

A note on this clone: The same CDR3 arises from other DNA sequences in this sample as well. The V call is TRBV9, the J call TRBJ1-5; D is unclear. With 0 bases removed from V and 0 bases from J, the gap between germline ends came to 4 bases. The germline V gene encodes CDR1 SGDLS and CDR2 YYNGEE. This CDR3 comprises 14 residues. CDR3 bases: TGTGCCAGCAGCGTAGGTGGTAGCAATCAGCCCCAGCATTTT. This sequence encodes CASSVGGSNQPQHF. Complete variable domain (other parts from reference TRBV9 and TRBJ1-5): DSGVTQTPKHLITATGQRVTLRCSPRSGDLSVYWYQQSLDQGLQFLIQYYNGEERAKGNILERFSAQQFPDLHSELNLSSLELGDSALYFCASSVGGSNQPQHFGDGTRLSIL.

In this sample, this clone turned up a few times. The CDR3 loop reads CASSQVGAGTPGEQFF. The DNA of the CDR3 is TGTGCCAGCAGCCAAGTTGGGGCCGGGACCCCCGGCGAGCAGTTCTTC. This chain connects TRBV14 to TRBJ2-1; tentatively, D is TRBD1 or TRBD2 (5 bases each). The CDR3 length is 16 residues. V lost 1 base, J lost 10 bases, and 20 bases lay in between. Per germline, CDR1 SGHDN and CDR2 FVKESK.

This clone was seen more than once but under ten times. Written as DNA, the CDR3 is TGTGCCAGCAGCTTTTCAGTAGATAACTATGGCTACACCTTC. The encoded protein is CASSFSVDNYGYTF. V and J are TRBV7-9 and TRBJ1-2, with D hard to call. The V and J ends lost 3 bases and 1 base respectively, with 9 bases between them. The CDR3 extends over 14 amino acids. Germline CDR1 and CDR2: SEHNR and FQNEAQ (reference sequence).

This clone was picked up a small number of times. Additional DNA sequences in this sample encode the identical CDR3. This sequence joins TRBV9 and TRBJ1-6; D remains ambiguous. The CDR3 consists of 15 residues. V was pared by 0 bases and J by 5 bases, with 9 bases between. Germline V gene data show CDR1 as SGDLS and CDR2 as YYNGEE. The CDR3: CASSVAGANNSPLHF. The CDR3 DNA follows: TGTGCCAGCAGCGTAGCAGGCGCTAATAATTCACCCCTCCACTTT.

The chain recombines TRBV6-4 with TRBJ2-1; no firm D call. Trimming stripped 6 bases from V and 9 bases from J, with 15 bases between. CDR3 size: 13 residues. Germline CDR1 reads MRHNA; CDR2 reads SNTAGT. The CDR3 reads CASSVLLGGEQFF. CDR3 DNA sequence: TGTGCCAGCAGCGTACTGCTGGGTGGTGAGCAGTTCTTC.